Below are 20 T cell receptor beta chains sequenced from a single sample in a study of cytomegalovirus exposure and HLA in healthy donors (dated by TCRdb to the late 2010s). The method behind the library was the immunoSEQ multiplex PCR assay. A mixture of 60 forward primers for TCR Vbeta segments and 13 reverse primers for TCR Jbeta segments was used in the multiplex PCR. Not all clones reach the TCRdb copy of this immuneACCESS table, which keeps in-frame sequences only. Checked studies attribute under half of the gap to unresolved V genes and leave the rest unexplained. The table held for this sample gives 120,000 to 150,000 clones. The top ten constitute about 1.6% of the sample. The sample taken for sequencing was PBMCs. All receptors derive from a woman aged 50 to 65 in good health and CMV-seronegative.

The chain combines TRBV30 with TRBJ2-2; tentatively, D is TRBD2 (7 bases). Trimming pared 3 bases from V and 5 bases from J, leaving 19 bases between. The CDR3 runs 16 residues. Germline V gene data show CDR1 as GTSNPN and CDR2 as SVGIG (reference sequence). CDR3 nucleotide sequence: TGTGCCTGGAGGGGAGGAGGGGGGGCTGGGACCGGGGAGCTGTTTTTT. Residues: CAWRGGGGAGTGELFF.

The V call is TRBV7-2, the J call TRBJ1-6; tentative D call: TRBD1 (5 bases). The CDR3 is 15 residues long. The germline V and J ends were trimmed by 2 bases and 7 bases, with 12 bases remaining between them. Germline V lookup: CDR1 SGHTA, CDR2 FQGNSA. CDR3 nucleotides: TGTGCCAGCAGCTTACAGGACATCTGGAATTCACCCCTCCACTTT. Amino acid sequence: CASSLQDIWNSPLHF.

This rearrangement joins TRBV5-4 to TRBJ2-2; 10 bases are a match to TRBD1. V trimming: 4 bases; J trimming: 5 bases; junction bases outside the gene matches: 8. The CDR3 covers 16 residues. The germline V gene encodes CDR1 SGHNT and CDR2 YYREEE (reference sequence). CDR3 protein: CASSPVGQGRTGELFF. CDR3 DNA: TGTGCCAGCAGCCCCGTGGGACAGGGGCGAACCGGGGAGCTGTTTTTT.

The chain combines TRBV2 with TRBJ1-2; 7 bases fit TRBD1. The CDR3 has 11 amino acids. Germline lookup yields CDR1 SNHLY and CDR2 FYNNEI. V was clipped by 6 bases and J by 12 bases; unmatched bases: 7. CDR3 residues: CASREETGDTF. As DNA, the CDR3 is TGTGCCAGCAGGGAGGAAACAGGGGACACCTTC.

The chain links TRBV7-3 to TRBJ2-5; TRBD1 might be the D (7 bases). The J call may be faulty, since TRBJ2-7 better matches the DNA end. From germline, CDR1 is SGHTA and CDR2 FQGTGA. The CDR3 extends over 15 amino acids. The CDR3 reads CASSLGQGGVNEQYF. The CDR3 region has the DNA TGTGCCAGCAGCTTAGGGCAGGGGGGCGTAAACGAGCAGTACTTC.

The chain carries TRBV5-1 and TRBJ2-6, with D perhaps TRBD1 (5 bases). The CDR3 runs 16 residues. Germline values: CDR1 SGHRS, CDR2 YFSETQ. The V end lost 0 bases, the J end lost 4 bases, and 11 bases lay between the germline ends. The CDR3 nucleotides are TGCGCCAGCAGCTTGGAGGGGTCGGCGGGGGCCAACGTCCTGACTTTC. It yields the protein CASSLEGSAGANVLTF.

V is TRBV6-5 and J is TRBJ1-6, with D unresolved. Germline lookup yields CDR1 MNHEY and CDR2 SVGAGI. CDR3 length: 15 residues. Trimming shortened V by 3 bases and J by 10 bases, and 16 bases separated the two germline ends. This chain's CDR3 is CASSYDPPRGSPLHF. In nucleotides, the CDR3 is TGTGCCAGCAGTTATGATCCACCGAGAGGCTCACCCCTCCACTTT.

The chain couples TRBV28 to TRBJ1-5; 8 nucleotides match TRBD1. The CDR3 covers 15 residues. Trimming at V came to 8 bases and at J to 3 bases, leaving 9 bases not matched to a gene. Germline assignment: CDR1 MDHEN and CDR2 SYDVKM. CDR3 DNA: TGTGCCAGCTTGGCAGGGGGCGACGACAATCAGCCCCAGCATTTT. This codes for CASLAGGDDNQPQHF.

This rearrangement joins TRBV6-1 to TRBJ2-2; 11 positions agree with TRBD1. With V trimmed by 5 bases and J by 6 bases, 2 bases remained unmatched. The CDR3 has 14 amino acids. CDR1 and CDR2 from the germline V gene are MNHNS and SASEGT. As DNA, the CDR3 is TGTGCCAGCAGTTGGACAGGGGGCCCCGGGGAGCTGTTTTTT. It translates to CASSWTGGPGELFF.

The chain carries TRBV5-5 and TRBJ1-5, with a tentative D call TRBD1 (5 bases). Germline V lookup: CDR1 SGHKS, CDR2 YYEKEE (reference sequence). The CDR3 contains 15 residues. V lost 3 bases and J lost 5, with 15 bases in between. CDR3 region: CASSYLGREDQPQHF. The CDR3 DNA reads as TGTGCCAGCAGCTACCTCGGCAGGGAGGATCAGCCCCAGCATTTT.

This chain connects TRBV1 to TRBJ2-5; the D segment call TRBD2 is taken from the table without a DNA check. TRBV1 constitutes a pseudogene. CDR3 length: 20 residues. Written as DNA, the CDR3 is TGCACCAGCAGCCAAGATGGTAGGCTAGCGGGAGACACGTACCAAGAGACCCAGTACTTC. Amino acids: CTSSQDGRLAGDTYQETQYF.

The gene calls are TRBV7-2 and TRBJ1-2; 11 nucleotides align to TRBD1. This CDR3 has 15 amino acids. CDR1 and CDR2 from the germline V gene are SGHTA and FQGNSA. The J segment lost 8 bases and the V segment lost 1 base, leaving 6 bases of the junction unmatched. This chain's CDR3 is CASSLGGQGVRGYTF. The CDR3 DNA sequence: TGTGCCAGCAGCTTAGGGGGACAGGGGGTAAGGGGCTACACCTTC.

This chain uses TRBV11-3 with TRBJ2-1; perhaps TRBD1 as D (5 bases). The CDR3 length is 13 residues. Germline values: CDR1 SGHNT, CDR2 YENEEA. The V and J ends lost 5 bases and 8 bases respectively, with 13 bases between them. The CDR3 nucleotides are TGTGCCAGCAGCCCCTTGCAGGGCTATGAGCAGTTCTTC. It encodes CASSPLQGYEQFF.

The chain has TRBV5-1 and TRBJ2-1, with D possibly being TRBD1 (5 bases). CDR1 and CDR2 (germline): SGHRS, YFSETQ. The V end was cut by 0 bases, the J end by 9 bases, with 13 bases between. CDR3 length equals 14 residues. The CDR3 spells CASSLGGGMAEQFF. CDR3 in DNA: TGCGCCAGCAGCTTGGGGGGCGGAATGGCTGAGCAGTTCTTC. The full variable domain, completed using reference TRBV5-1 and TRBJ2-1, is KAGVTQTPRYLIKTRGQQVTLSCSPISGHRSVSWYQQTPGQGLQFLFEYFSETQRNKGNFPGRFSGRQFSNSRSEMNVSTLELGDSALYLCASSLGGGMAEQFFGPGTRLTVL.

CDR3: CASSARDSSYEQYF. The CDR3 nucleotides read TGCGCCAGCAGCGCCCGGGACAGCTCCTACGAGCAGTACTTC. The gene calls are TRBV5-1 and TRBJ2-7; 7 nucleotides align to TRBD1. CDR1 is SGHRS, CDR2 YFSETQ, per germline. Unmatched junction bases numbered 4, after V lost 4 bases and J lost 0 bases. This CDR3 is built from 14 residues.

The V call is TRBV10-3, the J call TRBJ2-7, with D perhaps TRBD1 (8 bases). The V gene's germline CDR1 is ENHRY and CDR2 SYGVKD. The CDR3 loop spans 15 amino acids. V was trimmed by 4 bases and J by 5 bases, leaving 18 bases between them. The CDR3 region is CAISVGTGGVDEQYF. CDR3 DNA: TGTGCCATCAGTGTTGGAACAGGGGGGGTCGACGAGCAGTACTTC.

The chain combines TRBV9 with TRBJ2-1; 11 bases match TRBD2. This CDR3 is 15 amino acids long. V shed 4 bases and J 3 bases; nucleotides not matched to a gene: 3. In germline, CDR1 is SGDLS, CDR2 YYNGEE. CDR3 region: CASSPTSGSYNEQFF. As DNA, the CDR3 is TGTGCCAGCAGCCCCACTAGCGGGAGCTACAATGAGCAGTTCTTC.

This sequence joins TRBV6-6 and TRBJ1-2, with D unclear. The length of the CDR3 is 14 residues. The germline CDR1 and CDR2 sequences are MNHNY and SVGAGI (reference sequence). Trimming took 7 bases from V and 8 from J, leaving 20 bases between them. The CDR3 sequence is CASTRLGAVGGYTF. CDR3 nucleotide sequence: TGTGCCAGCACCCGTTTAGGAGCGGTGGGCGGCTACACCTTC.

The chain joins TRBV5-6 to TRBJ2-3; D not resolved. CDR1 SGHDT and CDR2 YYEEEE come from the germline V gene. V lost 6 bases and J 1 base, leaving 9 bases between the germline ends. The CDR3 spans 13 residues. CDR3 DNA sequence: TGTGCCAGCATAATCGAGGGCACAGATACGCAGTATTTT. It codes for CASIIEGTDTQYF.

The chain employs TRBV18 and TRBJ2-2, with D perhaps TRBD2 (5 bases). The CDR3 sequence is 16 residues long. Germline CDR1 KGHSH, CDR2 LQKENI. Trimming removed 7 bases from V and 2 bases from J, with 17 bases in between. CDR3 protein: CASFTTKRFNTGELFF. The CDR3 nucleotides read TGTGCCAGCTTCACCACGAAGCGGTTCAACACCGGGGAGCTGTTTTTT.